Listed below are T cell receptor beta chains from one sample, sequenced in a study of blood T cell repertoires in COVID-19. Method: immunoSEQ multiplex PCR; TCRdb's copy keeps in-frame clones and lacks some. The sample has some 150,000 clones; roughly 85% are singletons. The specimen sequenced was peripheral blood. These receptors were obtained from a human donor with acute or convalescent COVID-19. The donor label of this sample is uncertain. The CDR3 runs from the conserved cysteine through the conserved F or W. D genes are given only for firm matches. Clone size is given for some rows only: seen once, a few or many times, or a class if the clone is expanded.

v_gene: TRBV5-8
j_gene: TRBJ2-3
d_gene: TRBD1
abundance: NA
CDR3nt: TGTGCCAGCAGCTTTCGGGACAGGGGAAAGACAGATACGCAGTATTTT
CDR3aa: CASSFRDRGKTDTQYF

v_gene: TRBV6-6
j_gene: TRBJ1-5
d_gene: TRBD1
abundance: few
CDR3nt: TGTGCCAGCAGGATGACAGGGGAGAGCAATCAGCCCCAGCATTTT
CDR3aa: CASRMTGESNQPQHF

v_gene: TRBV5-1
j_gene: TRBJ1-1
d_gene: NA
abundance: NA
CDR3nt: TGCGCCAGCAGCTGGGCAGGGGCGAACACTGAAGCTTTCTTT
CDR3aa: CASSWAGANTEAFF

v_gene: TRBV7-2
j_gene: TRBJ2-2
d_gene: NA
abundance: NA
CDR3nt: TGTGCCAGCAGCAGAAACAGGAACACCGGGGAGCTGTTTTTT
CDR3aa: CASSRNRNTGELFF

v_gene: TRBV5-6
j_gene: TRBJ1-1
d_gene: TRBD1
abundance: NA
CDR3nt: TGTGCCAGCAGCTCGGGGGACAGGGGGAACACTGAAGCTTTCTTT
CDR3aa: CASSSGDRGNTEAFF

v_gene: TRBV7-8
j_gene: TRBJ2-7
d_gene: NA
abundance: NA
CDR3nt: TGTGCCAGCAGTCCCTGGGGGCTTTCCTACGAGCAGTACTTC
CDR3aa: CASSPWGLSYEQYF

v_gene: TRBV6-2/TRBV6-3
j_gene: TRBJ1-6
d_gene: TRBD1
abundance: few
CDR3nt: TGTGCCAGCAGTCAAGGACAGGGCAATTCACCCCTCCACTTT
CDR3aa: CASSQGQGNSPLHF

v_gene: TRBV6-5
j_gene: TRBJ2-1
d_gene: NA
abundance: NA
CDR3nt: TGTGCCAGCAGTTACTCCCTAGGTCGGGGTGAGCAGTTCTTC
CDR3aa: CASSYSLGRGEQFF

v_gene: TRBV7-2
j_gene: TRBJ1-2
d_gene: NA
abundance: NA
CDR3nt: TGTGCCAGCAGCTTAGGGCCAGACTATGGCTACACCTTC
CDR3aa: CASSLGPDYGYTF

v_gene: TRBV3-1/TRBV3-2
j_gene: TRBJ1-5
d_gene: NA
abundance: NA
CDR3nt: TGTGCCAGCAGCCAGGGCCTCCCCCCTAATCAGCCCCAGCATTTT
CDR3aa: CASSQGLPPNQPQHF

v_gene: TRBV12-3/TRBV12-4
j_gene: TRBJ1-2
d_gene: TRBD1
abundance: NA
CDR3nt: TGTGCCAGCAGGGGGAGGACAGGGGATGGCTACACCTTC
CDR3aa: CASRGRTGDGYTF

v_gene: TRBV7-8
j_gene: TRBJ1-2
d_gene: NA
abundance: NA
CDR3nt: TGTGCCACCGGAGGAGAGGAATACTATGGCTACACCTTC
CDR3aa: CATGGEEYYGYTF

v_gene: TRBV7-9
j_gene: TRBJ1-1
d_gene: TRBD1
abundance: once
CDR3nt: TGTGCCAGCAGCCCGGGACAGGGGGAGACTGAAGCTTTCTTT
CDR3aa: CASSPGQGETEAFF

v_gene: TRBV7-9
j_gene: TRBJ1-2
d_gene: NA
abundance: NA
CDR3nt: TGTGCCAGCAGCTTATCACTCTCGGCGGTTTACTATGGCTACACCTTC
CDR3aa: CASSLSLSAVYYGYTF

v_gene: TRBV2
j_gene: TRBJ2-7
d_gene: TRBD1
abundance: NA
CDR3nt: TGTGCCAGCAGTAGACAGGGGTCCTCCTACGAGCAGTACTTC
CDR3aa: CASSRQGSSYEQYF

v_gene: TRBV7-2
j_gene: TRBJ2-7
d_gene: NA
abundance: NA
CDR3nt: TGTGCCAGCAGCTGGGGCAGGGGCTACGAGCAGTACTTC
CDR3aa: CASSWGRGYEQYF

v_gene: TRBV11-2
j_gene: TRBJ1-1
d_gene: NA
abundance: few
CDR3nt: TGTGCCAGCAGCTTAGTATGGGGGGAGGCGAACACTGAAGCTTTCTTT
CDR3aa: CASSLVWGEANTEAFF

v_gene: TRBV9
j_gene: TRBJ1-2
d_gene: NA
abundance: NA
CDR3nt: TGTGCCAGCAGCGTAGCCGGGGGGATCGGAGGCTACACCTTC
CDR3aa: CASSVAGGIGGYTF

v_gene: TRBV6-5
j_gene: TRBJ2-7
d_gene: TRBD1
abundance: NA
CDR3nt: TGTGCCAGCAGTACCCCGGGACAGGCCCTCTACGAGCAGTACTTC
CDR3aa: CASSTPGQALYEQYF

v_gene: TRBV19
j_gene: TRBJ2-5
d_gene: TRBD2
abundance: NA
CDR3nt: TGTGCCAGTAGTACTCACCGACTAGCGGGAGTCGTGACCCAGTACTTC
CDR3aa: CASSTHRLAGVVTQYF

v_gene: TRBV4-3
j_gene: TRBJ1-2
d_gene: NA
abundance: NA
CDR3nt: TGCGCCAGCAGCCAAGACCGTACTAACTATGGCTACACCTTC
CDR3aa: CASSQDRTNYGYTF

v_gene: TRBV11-3
j_gene: TRBJ1-1
d_gene: NA
abundance: NA
CDR3nt: TGTGCCAGCAGCTTAGGAACTAAGCCCCGGTCTGAAGCTTTCTTT
CDR3aa: CASSLGTKPRSEAFF

v_gene: TRBV27
j_gene: TRBJ1-2
d_gene: NA
abundance: NA
CDR3nt: TGTGCCAGCAGTGTAACCGACAGTTTTGCCTATGGCTACACCTTC
CDR3aa: CASSVTDSFAYGYTF

v_gene: TRBV11-2
j_gene: TRBJ2-7
d_gene: NA
abundance: NA
CDR3nt: TGTGCCAGCAGCCCCCCGGAGAGCCAGGAGCAGTACTTC
CDR3aa: CASSPPESQEQYF

v_gene: TRBV28
j_gene: TRBJ2-7
d_gene: NA
abundance: NA
CDR3nt: TGTGCCAGCAGTCCGGGACATACCTACGAGCAGTACTTC
CDR3aa: CASSPGHTYEQYF

v_gene: TRBV10-3
j_gene: TRBJ2-3
d_gene: NA
abundance: NA
CDR3nt: TGTGCCATCAGTGAGTCGGGGTGGGGGGGCACAGATACGCAGTATTTT
CDR3aa: CAISESGWGGTDTQYF

v_gene: TRBV4-2
j_gene: TRBJ1-5
d_gene: NA
abundance: NA
CDR3nt: TGTGCCAGCAGCCAAGAGGCTCTAGGAGGTCAGCCCCAGCATTTT
CDR3aa: CASSQEALGGQPQHF

v_gene: TRBV13
j_gene: TRBJ2-3
d_gene: NA
abundance: once
CDR3nt: TGTGCCAGCAGCGGGGGGACTGATCATACGCAGTATTTT
CDR3aa: CASSGGTDHTQYF

v_gene: TRBV12-3/TRBV12-4
j_gene: TRBJ2-5
d_gene: NA
abundance: NA
CDR3nt: TGTGCCAGTCGCAGGAGGGAGACCCAGTACTTC
CDR3aa: CASRRRETQYF

v_gene: TRBV5-4
j_gene: TRBJ2-7
d_gene: TRBD1
abundance: NA
CDR3nt: TGTGCCAGCAGCCACGCCGGGACAGACACGAGCAATCAGTACTTC
CDR3aa: CASSHAGTDTSNQYF

v_gene: TRBV4-1
j_gene: TRBJ1-1
d_gene: NA
abundance: NA
CDR3nt: TGCGCCAGCAGCCAAGTAAGAGTCCAGGGTCGAAAAACTGAAGCTTTCTTT
CDR3aa: CASSQVRVQGRKTEAFF

v_gene: TRBV30
j_gene: TRBJ1-4
d_gene: NA
abundance: NA
CDR3nt: TGTGCCTGGAGCCCCGACCGGGGATCTAATGAAAAACTGTTTTTT
CDR3aa: CAWSPDRGSNEKLFF

v_gene: TRBV18
j_gene: TRBJ2-1
d_gene: NA
abundance: NA
CDR3nt: TGTGCCAGCTCACTACGACAGGACCCTTACAATGAGCAGTTCTTC
CDR3aa: CASSLRQDPYNEQFF

v_gene: TRBV5-4
j_gene: TRBJ1-6
d_gene: TRBD1
abundance: NA
CDR3nt: TGTGCCAGCAGCTCCCGGGACAGGGGTTATTCACCCCTCCACTTT
CDR3aa: CASSSRDRGYSPLHF

v_gene: TRBV6-6
j_gene: TRBJ2-1
d_gene: TRBD2
abundance: NA
CDR3nt: TGTGCCAGCAGCCCCACAATCCCGGGACTAGCGGGAGGGCCGGGCAATGAGCAGTTCTTC
CDR3aa: CASSPTIPGLAGGPGNEQFF

v_gene: TRBV28
j_gene: TRBJ1-4
d_gene: TRBD1
abundance: NA
CDR3nt: TGTGCCAGCATTTCCGGGGGACAGGGTAATGAAAAACTGTTTTTT
CDR3aa: CASISGGQGNEKLFF

v_gene: TRBV5-1
j_gene: TRBJ1-3
d_gene: NA
abundance: few
CDR3nt: TGCGCCAGCAGCCTCTCCCCTGGAAACACCATATATTTT
CDR3aa: CASSLSPGNTIYF

v_gene: TRBV7-2
j_gene: TRBJ1-1
d_gene: TRBD1
abundance: NA
CDR3nt: TGTGCCAGCAGCTTAGCGGGGGGGACAGGAGCTTTCTTT
CDR3aa: CASSLAGGTGAFF

v_gene: TRBV7-2
j_gene: TRBJ1-2
d_gene: TRBD1
abundance: once
CDR3nt: TGTGCCAGCAGCTTACAAGGGGGCAACTATGGCTACACCTTC
CDR3aa: CASSLQGGNYGYTF

v_gene: TRBV29-1
j_gene: TRBJ2-1
d_gene: TRBD2
abundance: NA
CDR3nt: TGCAGCGTTGTCGGGGGGGGGAGCTCCTACAATGAGCAGTTCTTC
CDR3aa: CSVVGGGSSYNEQFF

v_gene: TRBV2
j_gene: TRBJ1-2
d_gene: TRBD1
abundance: NA
CDR3nt: TGTGCCAGCAGCATACAGGGGTCCTATGGCTACACCTTC
CDR3aa: CASSIQGSYGYTF

v_gene: TRBV4-3
j_gene: TRBJ2-6
d_gene: NA
abundance: NA
CDR3nt: TGCGCCAGCAGCCATCGGACAGTAGGGACTGGGGCCAACGTCCTGACTTTC
CDR3aa: CASSHRTVGTGANVLTF

v_gene: TRBV2
j_gene: TRBJ2-3
d_gene: TRBD2
abundance: NA
CDR3nt: TGTGCCAGTTTAGCGGGGGTAAGCACAGATACGCAGTATTTT
CDR3aa: CASLAGVSTDTQYF

v_gene: TRBV28
j_gene: TRBJ1-2
d_gene: NA
abundance: NA
CDR3nt: TGTGCCAGCAGTCTTACAGGGAAGTATGGCTACACCTTC
CDR3aa: CASSLTGKYGYTF

v_gene: TRBV6-5
j_gene: TRBJ1-2
d_gene: TRBD1
abundance: NA
CDR3nt: TGTGCCAGCACCGACCGGGACAGGGTGGGGGGCTACACCTTC
CDR3aa: CASTDRDRVGGYTF

v_gene: TRBV7-9
j_gene: TRBJ1-2
d_gene: NA
abundance: NA
CDR3nt: TGTGCCAGCAGCTTTCAAGGGGCCGGTGGCTACACCTTC
CDR3aa: CASSFQGAGGYTF

v_gene: TRBV28
j_gene: TRBJ1-6
d_gene: TRBD1
abundance: NA
CDR3nt: TGTGCCAGCAGTTTCGACAGGGGCTATTCACCCCTCCACTTT
CDR3aa: CASSFDRGYSPLHF

v_gene: TRBV6-2/TRBV6-3
j_gene: TRBJ1-5
d_gene: NA
abundance: NA
CDR3nt: TGTGCCAGCAGTAAAGACAGTTATCAGCCCCAGCATTTT
CDR3aa: CASSKDSYQPQHF

v_gene: TRBV3-1/TRBV3-2
j_gene: TRBJ1-1
d_gene: NA
abundance: NA
CDR3nt: TGTGCCAGCAGCCAAGGGGCCGTTACAGGGGAAGCTTTCTTT
CDR3aa: CASSQGAVTGEAFF

v_gene: TRBV10-2
j_gene: TRBJ1-4
d_gene: TRBD1
abundance: NA
CDR3nt: TGCGCCAGCAGGGTGACAGGGTTGAATGAAAAACTGTTTTTT
CDR3aa: CASRVTGLNEKLFF

v_gene: TRBV7-2
j_gene: TRBJ2-1
d_gene: TRBD2
abundance: NA
CDR3nt: TGTGCCAGCAGCTTTAGCGGGGGGGCCTGGGGTGAGCAGTTCTTC
CDR3aa: CASSFSGGAWGEQFF

v_gene: TRBV5-6
j_gene: TRBJ1-6
d_gene: NA
abundance: NA
CDR3nt: TGTGCCAGCAGCTTGGACCAGGTGAATTCACCCCTCCACTTT
CDR3aa: CASSLDQVNSPLHF

v_gene: TRBV20-1
j_gene: TRBJ1-5
d_gene: NA
abundance: NA
CDR3nt: TGCAGTGCTAGTCAGGACAGTATCAATCAGCCCCAGCATTTT
CDR3aa: CSASQDSINQPQHF

v_gene: TRBV5-6
j_gene: TRBJ1-4
d_gene: TRBD1
abundance: NA
CDR3nt: TGTGCCAGCAGCTTGGGTTACAGGGGTAATGAAAAACTGTTTTTT
CDR3aa: CASSLGYRGNEKLFF